One and the same sample provided the 17 T cell receptor beta chains below, sequenced in a study of cytomegalovirus exposure and HLA in healthy donors (dated by TCRdb to 2017 to 2019). To prepare the library, the immunoSEQ multiplex PCR assay was applied. The multiplex PCR relied on a mix of 60 forward primers for TCR Vbeta segments and 13 reverse primers for TCR Jbeta segments. The clones in this table, taken by TCRdb from immuneACCESS, are in-frame only. Not every clone is retained; where verified, under half of the shortfall comes from an unresolved V gene, and the cause of the rest is unknown. This sample gives around 130,000 clones in total; over 8.5% of them show up just once. Approximately 6.4% of the sample is taken by the ten largest. Sample: PBMCs. Receptors were obtained from a woman between 40 and 50 years old in good health and CMV-seropositive.

In this sample, this clone turned up a few times. The V gene is TRBV1, the J gene TRBJ2-2; TRBD2, as called in the table, went unchecked against the DNA. TRBV1 is a listed pseudogene. CDR3 length: 18 amino acids. CDR3 protein: CTSSQASHRRGYTGELFF. Here the CDR3 DNA reads TGCACCAGCAGCCAAGCCTCCCACAGGAGGGGCTACACCGGGGAGCTGTTTTTT.

The chain recombines TRBV6-4 with TRBJ2-6; 7 bases are a match to TRBD1. Germline V lookup: CDR1 MRHNA, CDR2 SNTAGT. CDR3 size: 14 residues. Trimming at V came to 6 bases and at J to 5 bases, leaving 4 bases not matched to a gene. The CDR3 DNA follows: TGTGCCAGCAGCCCGGGACAGTGGGCCAACGTCCTGACTTTC. Translated, it gives CASSPGQWANVLTF.

There are a few counts of this clone. The chain has TRBV14 and TRBJ2-7; D remains ambiguous. The CDR3 contains 12 residues. Looked up from germline, CDR1 is SGHDN and CDR2 is FVKESK. V was trimmed by 5 bases and J by 4 bases, leaving 9 bases between them. CDR3 amino acids: CASSSSLYEQYF. CDR3 coding DNA: TGTGCCAGCAGCTCGTCCCTGTACGAGCAGTACTTC.

The chain couples TRBV6-1 to TRBJ2-1, with 9 bases aligning to TRBD2. CDR3 length equals 17 residues. V was clipped by 4 bases and J by 0 bases; unmatched bases: 7. Germline V CDR1 and CDR2: MNHNS, SASEGT. CDR3 region: CASSANSGGTSYNEQFF. CDR3 in DNA: TGTGCCAGCAGTGCAAATAGCGGGGGAACCTCCTACAATGAGCAGTTCTTC.

V usage is TRBV11-2 and J usage is TRBJ2-7, with 8 bases matching TRBD2. This CDR3 is 15 amino acids long. The V and J ends lost 6 bases and 2 bases, in that order; junction bases with no gene match: 9. CDR1 is SGHAT and CDR2 is FQNNGV in the germline V gene. CDR3 sequence reads: CASSSPGLGTYEQYF. In nucleotides, the CDR3 is TGTGCCAGCAGTTCCCCGGGACTAGGAACCTACGAGCAGTACTTC.

Notes on this clone: In the same sample, other DNA sequences code for this CDR3. The V call is TRBV30, the J call TRBJ2-1; 7 positions match TRBD1. CDR3 length: 12 residues. The V gene's germline CDR1 is GTSNPN and CDR2 SVGIG (reference sequence). The V gene end was trimmed by 3 bases and the J gene end by 10 bases; junction bases not matched to a gene: 6. CDR3 in amino acids: CAWSLQGPEQFF. CDR3 in DNA: TGTGCCTGGAGCTTACAGGGGCCCGAGCAGTTCTTC.

The chain is built from TRBV7-7 and TRBJ2-3; D perhaps matches TRBD2 (6 bases). Trimming cost V 2 bases and J 1 base, with 16 bases left between them. The CDR3 is made up of 17 amino acids. Per the germline V gene, CDR1 is SSHAT and CDR2 is FNYEAQ (reference sequence). CDR3 nucleotides: TGTGCCAGCAGCTTATCCCTGGGGCGGGGAGGCACAGATACGCAGTATTTT. Residues: CASSLSLGRGGTDTQYF.

The chain uses TRBV2 and TRBJ1-1; D is undetermined. Trimming left V 7 bases short and J 6 bases short, with 15 bases between. The length of the CDR3 is 13 residues. Germline CDR1 reads SNHLY; CDR2 reads FYNNEI. CDR3 amino acids: CASNRETRSEAFF. The DNA for the CDR3 is TGTGCCAGCAACCGGGAAACGAGGTCTGAAGCTTTCTTT.

This clone has more than one count but fewer than ten. This rearrangement joins TRBV14 to TRBJ1-5; tentative D call: TRBD1 (5 bases). Trimming stripped 2 bases from V and 6 bases from J, with 8 bases between. CDR1 SGHDN and CDR2 FVKESK come from the germline V gene. The CDR3 runs to 13 residues. The CDR3 DNA reads as TGTGCCAGCAGCCAAAACCAGGGTCAGCCCCAGCATTTT. Amino acids: CASSQNQGQPQHF. Filled out from reference TRBV14 and TRBJ1-5, the complete variable domain reads EAGVTQFPSHSVIEKGQTVTLRCDPISGHDNLYWYRRVMGKEIKFLLHFVKESKQDESGMPNNRFLAERTGGTYSTLKVQPAELEDSGVYFCASSQNQGQPQHFGDGTRLSIL.

This clone was observed a handful of times. The rearrangement joins TRBV19 to TRBJ2-1; D might be TRBD2 (5 bases). Germline V lookup: CDR1 LNHDA, CDR2 SQIVND (reference sequence). The CDR3 is 15 amino acids. V lost 7 bases and J 4 bases, leaving 17 bases between the germline ends. The CDR3 reads CASMRAGDGYNEQFF. The DNA of the CDR3 is TGTGCCAGTATGCGGGCTGGGGATGGGTACAATGAGCAGTTCTTC. Looking up the rest from reference TRBV19 and TRBJ2-1 gives the full variable domain: DGGITQSPKYLFRKEGQNVTLSCEQNLNHDAMYWYRQDPGQGLRLIYYSQIVNDFQKGDIAEGYSVSREKKESFPLTVTSAQKNPTAFYLCASMRAGDGYNEQFFGPGTRLTVL.

This clone was observed a few times. V usage is TRBV5-6 and J usage is TRBJ1-6; 7 bases are shared with TRBD1. The CDR3 consists of 14 residues. The junction had 6 bases not matched to a gene; V was cut back by 5 bases and J by 7 bases. The germline V gene has CDR1 SGHDT and CDR2 YYEEEE. This chain's CDR3 is CASSLRGGNSPLHF. The CDR3 nucleotides read TGTGCCAGCAGTTTGAGAGGGGGCAATTCACCCCTCCACTTT. The entire variable domain, with the rest obtained from reference TRBV5-6 and TRBJ1-6, is as follows: DAGVTQSPTHLIKTRGQQVTLRCSPKSGHDTVSWYQQALGQGPQFIFQYYEEEERQRGNFPDRFSGHQFPNYSSELNVNALLLGDSALYLCASSLRGGNSPLHFGNGTRLTVT.

The rearrangement links TRBV5-1 to TRBJ2-1; 7 bases are shared with TRBD1. The V and J ends lost 4 bases and 2 bases, in that order; junction bases with no gene match: 6. The CDR3 sequence is 15 residues long. Germline lookup yields CDR1 SGHRS and CDR2 YFSETQ. This chain's CDR3 is CASSLPQGAYNEQFF. The CDR3, as DNA: TGCGCCAGCAGCCTTCCGCAGGGGGCCTACAATGAGCAGTTCTTC.

This clone was seen a handful of times. The genes are TRBV5-1 and TRBJ2-3, with TRBD2 identical over 10 bases. Germline V lookup: CDR1 SGHRS, CDR2 YFSETQ. With V trimmed by 2 bases and J by 2 bases, 2 bases remained unmatched. There are 15 residues in the CDR3. The CDR3 loop reads CASSLAGGDTDTQYF. DNA of the CDR3: TGCGCCAGCAGCTTAGCGGGGGGGGACACAGATACGCAGTATTTT. Filled out from reference TRBV5-1 and TRBJ2-3, the complete variable domain reads KAGVTQTPRYLIKTRGQQVTLSCSPISGHRSVSWYQQTPGQGLQFLFEYFSETQRNKGNFPGRFSGRQFSNSRSEMNVSTLELGDSALYLCASSLAGGDTDTQYFGPGTRLTVL.

This clone was observed a handful of times. This chain links TRBV7-7 with TRBJ2-3, with 7 bases fitting TRBD1. The junction had 6 bases not matched to a gene; V was cut back by 5 bases and J by 1 base. This CDR3 region has 15 residues. Germline CDR1 reads SSHAT; CDR2 reads FNYEAQ (reference sequence). CDR3 nucleotide sequence: TGTGCCAGCAGCCAGGACAGGACTGGCACAGATACGCAGTATTTT. This encodes CASSQDRTGTDTQYF.

There are a few counts of this clone. This chain uses TRBV10-3 with TRBJ1-1, with TRBD1 identical over 8 bases. Germline lookup yields CDR1 ENHRY and CDR2 SYGVKD. The CDR3 spans 13 residues. Trimming removed 6 bases from V and 6 bases from J; junction bases left unmatched: 6. The CDR3 region has the DNA TGTGCCATCAGAAAGACAGGGGAAGCTGAAGCTTTCTTT. Translating gives CAIRKTGEAEAFF.

This clone was counted a few times. Other DNA sequences in this sample translate to the same CDR3. V usage is TRBV28 and J usage is TRBJ1-1, with D possibly matching TRBD1 (5 bases). This CDR3 has 14 amino acids. Germline V gene data show CDR1 as MDHEN and CDR2 as SYDVKM. Trimming cost V 2 bases and J 1 base, with 8 bases left between them. CDR3 loop: CASSLLTGNTEAFF. The CDR3, as DNA: TGTGCCAGCAGTTTACTTACAGGGAACACTGAAGCTTTCTTT.

This clone was found many times. This chain connects TRBV6-6 to TRBJ2-1; tentative D call: TRBD1 (6 bases). Germline V gives CDR1 MNHNY, CDR2 SVGAGI (reference sequence). V was pared by 2 bases and J by 6 bases, with 11 bases between. The CDR3 is 14 residues long. The CDR3 protein is CASSYVTGPNEQFF. CDR3 coding DNA: TGTGCCAGCAGTTACGTGACAGGCCCCAATGAGCAGTTCTTC.